This T cell receptor (beta chain) was found in a study of T cell changes during pregnancy in multiple sclerosis. The CDR3 runs 16 residues. Per germline, CDR1 SGHVS and CDR2 FNYEAQ. Trimming at V came to 2 bases and at J to 5 bases, leaving 11 bases not matched to a gene. This clone appeared a single time. Produced via immunoSEQ multiplex PCR; TCRdb's table is partial and in-frame only. The sample carries 40,000 or so clones, roughly 91% recorded once. Material: CD8+ T cells from peripheral blood mononuclear cells, obtained in the third trimester of pregnancy. The TCR was taken from a female donor with multiple sclerosis, enrolled in a pregnancy study. The chain has TRBV7-6 and TRBJ2-5; the match to TRBD2 covers 7 bases. CDR3 bases: TGTGCCAGCAGCTTATCGTGGGGGGGATTAAAGGAGACCCAGTACTTC. As protein: CASSLSWGGLKETQYF.